A selection of T cell receptor beta chains follows, all from one sample in a study of beta chain features in type 1 diabetes. The assay was immunoSEQ multiplex PCR, and TCRdb's table has in-frame clones only and misses some. The data show more than 150,000 clones, approximately 13% seen once. Sequencing was carried out using central memory CD4+ T cells from blood. Source of these receptors: a woman aged 18-35 years in good health. Both conserved end residues are part of each CDR3. D genes are given only for firm matches. Not every row has a clone size; where given, it reads once, few, many or a size class.

abundance	v_gene	d_gene	j_gene	CDR3aa	CDR3nt
NA	TRBV29-1	NA	TRBJ2-7	CSVEEGPFSYEQYF	TGCAGCGTTGAAGAGGGGCCCTTCTCCTACGAGCAGTACTTC
NA	TRBV7-2	NA	TRBJ2-7	CASSFAAGTGYEQYF	TGTGCCAGCAGCTTTGCAGCGGGTACCGGCTACGAGCAGTACTTC
few	TRBV6-5	NA	TRBJ2-7	CASSFSGRMNEQYF	TGTGCCAGCAGTTTTAGCGGCAGGATGAACGAGCAGTACTTC
NA	TRBV5-6	NA	TRBJ1-1	CASSLSRMGRFVEAFF	TGTGCCAGCAGCCTGAGTAGAATGGGGCGTTTTGTAGAAGCTTTCTTT
NA	TRBV7-2	NA	TRBJ2-2	CASSLGLGSGTGELFF	TGTGCCAGCAGCTTAGGTCTCGGGAGTGGCACCGGGGAGCTGTTTTTT
NA	TRBV9	NA	TRBJ1-3	CASSSLGHRTGNTIYF	TGTGCCAGCAGCTCCCTCGGTCACAGGACTGGAAACACCATATATTTT
many	TRBV29-1	NA	TRBJ2-3	CSVENQMDTQYF	TGCAGCGTTGAGAACCAGATGGATACGCAGTATTTT
NA	TRBV28	NA	TRBJ2-3	CASVPGSLTSTDTQYF	TGTGCCAGCGTCCCGGGGTCCCTCACTAGCACAGATACGCAGTATTTT
few	TRBV15	NA	TRBJ1-1	CATSRATGGTEAFF	TGTGCCACCAGCAGAGCTACGGGGGGCACTGAAGCTTTCTTT
NA	TRBV4-1	TRBD2	TRBJ2-1	CASSQTSGRLNEQFF	TGCGCCAGCAGCCAGACTAGCGGGAGGCTAAATGAGCAGTTCTTC
NA	TRBV29-1	NA	TRBJ2-4	CSVELGGRAKNIQYF	TGCAGCGTTGAATTAGGTGGGAGGGCCAAAAACATTCAGTACTTC
few	TRBV15	TRBD2	TRBJ2-1	CATSRDPPSGNNEQFF	TGTGCCACCAGCAGAGATCCGCCTAGCGGCAACAATGAGCAGTTCTTC
NA	TRBV6-5	NA	TRBJ2-7	CASSYRERYEQYF	TGTGCCAGCAGTTACAGGGAGCGTTACGAGCAGTACTTC
NA	TRBV5-5	NA	TRBJ2-5	CASSLFPLQETQYF	TGTGCCAGCAGCTTGTTTCCGTTGCAAGAGACCCAGTACTTC
NA	TRBV7-2	TRBD2	TRBJ2-1	CASSLESLAGRQFF	TGTGCCAGCAGCTTAGAGAGCCTAGCGGGTCGGCAGTTCTTC
NA	TRBV6-6	NA	TRBJ2-3	CASSYGGKRADTQYF	TGTGCCAGCAGTTACGGCGGCAAGAGGGCAGATACGCAGTATTTT
NA	TRBV30	NA	TRBJ2-6	CAWFLRGSGANVLTF	TGTGCCTGGTTCCTTAGGGGCTCTGGGGCCAACGTCCTGACTTTC
few	TRBV5-1	TRBD2	TRBJ2-7	CASRLAGGPAYEQYF	TGCGCCAGCAGACTAGCGGGAGGGCCGGCCTACGAGCAGTACTTC
NA	TRBV30	NA	TRBJ1-5	CAWSGQGLQPQHF	TGTGCCTGGAGTGGGCAGGGGCTCCAGCCCCAGCATTTT
NA	TRBV5-1	NA	TRBJ2-5	CASSASGAVQETQYF	TGCGCCAGCAGTGCGAGCGGAGCAGTCCAAGAGACCCAGTACTTC
NA	TRBV4-3	NA	TRBJ2-6	CASSHSGSGANVLTF	TGCGCCAGCAGCCATTCGGGCTCTGGGGCCAACGTCCTGACTTTC
few	TRBV30	TRBD1	TRBJ1-2	CAWSTGVSYGYTF	TGTGCCTGGAGTACAGGGGTTAGTTACGGCTACACCTTC
few	TRBV5-1	NA	TRBJ2-1	CASSFVGDYNEQFF	TGCGCCAGCAGCTTTGTAGGAGATTACAATGAGCAGTTCTTC
few	TRBV27	NA	TRBJ2-6	CASSLQNSGANVLTF	TGTGCCAGCAGTCTTCAGAACTCTGGGGCCAACGTCCTGACTTTC